Below are 12 T cell receptor beta chains sequenced from a single sample in a study of blood T cell repertoires in COVID-19. Sequenced by immunoSEQ multiplex PCR; TCRdb stores in-frame clones only, minus some. The repertoire holds 90,000 or so clones, approximately 89% seen once, with 15% to 20% in the top ten. Sequenced input: peripheral blood. The receptors were sampled from a human donor in a cohort sampled during active COVID-19.

The V call is TRBV14, the J call TRBJ1-2, with D perhaps matching TRBD1 (5 bases). Trimming cost V 4 bases and J 5 bases, with 20 bases left between them. Germline V gives CDR1 SGHDN, CDR2 FVKESK. CDR3 length: 16 residues. This CDR3 reads CASSPTGTPRAYGYTF. The CDR3 DNA follows: TGTGCCAGCAGCCCTACTGGGACTCCGAGGGCATATGGCTACACCTTC.

This chain links TRBV6-2 or TRBV6-3 with TRBJ1-1, with 7 bases fitting TRBD1. The CDR3 consists of 15 residues. Germline V gene lookup returns CDR1 MNHEY and CDR2 SVGEGT. V shed 6 bases and J 5 bases; nucleotides not matched to a gene: 12. The CDR3 spells CASSPDRVVRTEAFF. DNA for the CDR3: TGTGCCAGCAGCCCCGACAGGGTCGTGAGGACTGAAGCTTTCTTT.

The V call is TRBV6-5, the J call TRBJ2-1, with D possibly matching TRBD1 (6 bases). CDR3 length: 13 residues. V lost 8 bases and J lost 7, with 15 bases in between. The germline gives CDR1 MNHEY, CDR2 SVGAGI. Written as DNA, the CDR3 is TGTGCCAGCCAGGGCTCAGGGGAAAATGAGCAGTTCTTC. It codes for CASQGSGENEQFF.

The J gene is TRBJ2-1, the V gene TRBV5-1; no clear D. CDR3 length: 14 amino acids. The germline gives CDR1 SGHRS, CDR2 YFSETQ. Trimming cost V 5 bases and J 2 bases, with 11 bases left between them. This CDR3 is CASRLDTPYNEQFF. The CDR3 DNA reads as TGCGCCAGCAGGTTAGACACCCCCTACAATGAGCAGTTCTTC.

V and J are TRBV6-6 and TRBJ1-5; D possibly corresponds to TRBD1 (5 bases). Germline lookup yields CDR1 MNHNY and CDR2 SVGAGI (reference sequence). CDR3 length: 16 residues. The ends were cut back, 5 bases at V and 0 bases at J, with 14 bases in the middle. Written as DNA, the CDR3 is TGTGCCAGCAGTCCAGGGCCCGGATATAGCAATCAGCCCCAGCATTTT. Its translation is CASSPGPGYSNQPQHF.

On this clone: In the same sample, other DNA sequences code for this CDR3. V and J are TRBV7-2 and TRBJ1-3; weak D call: TRBD1 (6 bases). The CDR3 is 15 residues long. Germline V gene lookup returns CDR1 SGHTA and CDR2 FQGNSA. V lost 5 bases, J lost 4 bases, and 15 bases lay in between. The CDR3 sequence is CASSPQTGSGNTIYF. The CDR3 region has the DNA TGTGCCAGCAGCCCCCAAACAGGGTCAGGAAACACCATATATTTT.

This chain links TRBV19 with TRBJ2-3; D is possibly TRBD2 (5 bases). The CDR3 contains 16 residues. Trimming left V 3 bases short and J 0 bases short, with 13 bases between. CDR1 is LNHDA, CDR2 SQIVND, per germline (reference sequence). The CDR3: CASSIRASSSTDTQYF. In nucleotides, the CDR3 is TGTGCCAGTAGTATCCGCGCTAGCTCGAGCACAGATACGCAGTATTTT.

This clone was seen repeatedly, ten times or more. V and J are TRBV7-9 and TRBJ2-7; 9 positions match TRBD1. V lost 8 bases to trimming and J lost 3 bases; unmatched junction nucleotides: 5. The CDR3 loop spans 13 amino acids. Germline V gives CDR1 SEHNR, CDR2 FQNEAQ (reference sequence). The CDR3 protein is CASQRQGGYEQYF. Written as DNA, the CDR3 is TGTGCCAGCCAAAGACAGGGGGGCTACGAGCAGTACTTC.

In its sample, this clone was seen once. This chain joins TRBV6-1 and TRBJ2-2, with TRBD2 matching over 12 bases. The CDR3 has 17 residues. In germline, CDR1 is MNHNS, CDR2 SASEGT. V lost 2 bases to trimming and J lost 3 bases; unmatched junction nucleotides: 4. The CDR3 protein is CASSETRTSGDTGELFF. As DNA, the CDR3 is TGTGCCAGCAGTGAAACCCGGACTAGCGGGGACACCGGGGAGCTGTTTTTT.

The rearrangement uses TRBV4-2 and TRBJ2-7; 10 nucleotides align to TRBD2. J gave up 6 bases and V 4 bases, and 6 bases lay outside the gene matches. Germline assignment: CDR1 LGHNA and CDR2 YNFKEQ. The CDR3 spans 14 residues. The CDR3: CASSRLAGAPEQYF. The CDR3, as DNA: TGTGCCAGCAGCCGTCTAGCGGGGGCTCCCGAGCAGTACTTC.

This chain connects TRBV7-2 to TRBJ1-3, with D possibly matching TRBD1 (5 bases). The germline gives CDR1 SGHTA, CDR2 FQGNSA. Between the trimmed V and J ends, which lost 6 bases and 2 bases, there was a span of 5 bases. The CDR3 covers 12 residues. The CDR3 sequence: CASRTAGNTIYF. The DNA of the CDR3 is TGTGCCAGCAGGACAGCTGGAAACACCATATATTTT.

The V and J genes are TRBV4-1 and TRBJ1-5; the D is unclear. V lost 4 bases to trimming and J lost 7 bases, with 20 bases between them. CDR1 is MGHRA, CDR2 YSYEKL, per germline. This CDR3 spans 16 amino acids. CDR3 DNA sequence: TGCGCCAGCAGCCCAAGCGGGCGGGGAAGAGGCCAGCCCCAGCATTTT. Translated: CASSPSGRGRGQPQHF.